This is a list of T cell receptor beta chains from one sample in a study of blood T cell repertoires in COVID-19. Method: immunoSEQ multiplex PCR; TCRdb's copy keeps in-frame clones and lacks some. This sample has 110,000 to 150,000 clones, with roughly nine tenths found just once. Sequencing input: peripheral blood. These receptors came from a woman between 55 and 75 years old with active COVID-19. Both conserved end residues are part of each CDR3. A D gene is named only where the DNA matches it firmly. Clone size is shown for a subset of rows, as once, few, many or a class of expanded clone.

cdr3_nt: TGTGCCAGCAGTGCCTCGTTCGGAGGGGCCAGGGATTTC; cdr3_aa: CASSASFGGARDF; j_call: TRBJ1-2; d_call: -; v_call: TRBV12-3/TRBV12-4; clone_size: -
cdr3_nt: TGCGCCAGCAGCCAAGCGTACCCGGGACAGGGAGGGGGGACCCAGTACTTC; cdr3_aa: CASSQAYPGQGGGTQYF; j_call: TRBJ2-5; d_call: TRBD1; v_call: TRBV4-3; clone_size: -
cdr3_nt: TGTGCCAGCAGTTTAAAGCCGTACCCTAGCACAGATACGCAGTATTTT; cdr3_aa: CASSLKPYPSTDTQYF; j_call: TRBJ2-3; d_call: -; v_call: TRBV27; clone_size: once
cdr3_nt: TGTGCCAGCAGTTATCGGAACACTGAAGCTTTCTTT; cdr3_aa: CASSYRNTEAFF; j_call: TRBJ1-1; d_call: -; v_call: TRBV6-5; clone_size: -
cdr3_nt: TGTGCCAGCAGTTTCTCGTCACAGGGGGCTTCACCCCTCCACTTT; cdr3_aa: CASSFSSQGASPLHF; j_call: TRBJ1-6; d_call: TRBD1; v_call: TRBV27; clone_size: -
cdr3_nt: TGTGCCAGCAAGAGCTCCGGGACTAGCGGGTCCCCGGGGAGATTT; cdr3_aa: CASKSSGTSGSPGRF; j_call: TRBJ2-3; d_call: TRBD2; v_call: TRBV2; clone_size: -
cdr3_nt: TGTGCCACCAGTGACCCAAGGGGTAGGACCGGGGAGCTGTTTTTT; cdr3_aa: CATSDPRGRTGELFF; j_call: TRBJ2-2; d_call: -; v_call: TRBV24-1; clone_size: many
cdr3_nt: TGTGCCTGGAGCCGCCCAGGGGCCCCCGTATATTTT; cdr3_aa: CAWSRPGAPVYF; j_call: TRBJ1-3; d_call: -; v_call: TRBV30; clone_size: -
cdr3_nt: TGTGCCAGCAGCCTGGAGGGGGGGAATTACGAGCAGTACTTC; cdr3_aa: CASSLEGGNYEQYF; j_call: TRBJ2-7; d_call: -; v_call: TRBV5-5; clone_size: -
cdr3_nt: TGTGCCAGTAGTTCCGGGACTAGCGGGAGAGTTGAGCAGTTCTTC; cdr3_aa: CASSSGTSGRVEQFF; j_call: TRBJ2-1; d_call: TRBD2; v_call: TRBV19; clone_size: -
cdr3_nt: TGTGCCAGCGTTACTAGCGGGAGGCCATCTGGGGCCAACGTCCTGACTTTC; cdr3_aa: CASVTSGRPSGANVLTF; j_call: TRBJ2-6; d_call: TRBD2; v_call: TRBV7-8; clone_size: -
cdr3_nt: TGTGCCAGCAGACCGGGACAGGGGATCAGGGTCAATCAGCCCCAGCATTTT; cdr3_aa: CASRPGQGIRVNQPQHF; j_call: TRBJ1-5; d_call: TRBD1; v_call: TRBV27; clone_size: -
cdr3_nt: TGTGCCAGCAGTGAGCGGAACGGAGACTATAGCAATCAGCCCCAGCATTTT; cdr3_aa: CASSERNGDYSNQPQHF; j_call: TRBJ1-5; d_call: -; v_call: TRBV6-4; clone_size: -
cdr3_nt: TGTGCCAGCAGCTTGATGCAGGGGGATTTTGGTCACGAGCAGTACTTC; cdr3_aa: CASSLMQGDFGHEQYF; j_call: TRBJ2-7; d_call: TRBD1; v_call: TRBV11-2; clone_size: -
cdr3_nt: TGTGCCAGCAGCCTAGCGGGACGGGAGACCCAGTACTTC; cdr3_aa: CASSLAGRETQYF; j_call: TRBJ2-5; d_call: TRBD2; v_call: TRBV3-1/TRBV3-2; clone_size: -
cdr3_nt: TGTGCCAGCAAGCAACAGGGGACTCCGACGAGTGAGCAGTTCTTC; cdr3_aa: CASKQQGTPTSEQFF; j_call: TRBJ2-1; d_call: -; v_call: TRBV28; clone_size: -
cdr3_nt: TGTGCCAGTAGTATAGGGGGCCGTTGGGGAGGAACGGCTTTCTTT; cdr3_aa: CASSIGGRWGGTAFF; j_call: TRBJ1-1; d_call: -; v_call: TRBV19; clone_size: -
cdr3_nt: TGTGCCAGCAGCTTAGGCGGGAGGGATAAGGAGACCCAGTACTTC; cdr3_aa: CASSLGGRDKETQYF; j_call: TRBJ2-5; d_call: TRBD2; v_call: TRBV7-9; clone_size: -
cdr3_nt: TGTGCCAGCAGCTTCGACAGGGGGCTGAGCGAGCAGTACTTC; cdr3_aa: CASSFDRGLSEQYF; j_call: TRBJ2-7; d_call: TRBD1; v_call: TRBV11-2; clone_size: -
cdr3_nt: TGTGCCACGGAAAGGGGGTTTCCGAACACTGAAGCTTTCTTT; cdr3_aa: CATERGFPNTEAFF; j_call: TRBJ1-1; d_call: -; v_call: TRBV19; clone_size: once
cdr3_nt: TGTGCCAGCAGTCGCCCATTCCTGAGAGAGACCCAGTACTTC; cdr3_aa: CASSRPFLRETQYF; j_call: TRBJ2-5; d_call: -; v_call: TRBV28; clone_size: -
cdr3_nt: TGTGCCAGCAGTGCCCGGACTGATGAGTTCTTC; cdr3_aa: CASSARTDEFF; j_call: TRBJ2-1; d_call: -; v_call: TRBV28; clone_size: -
cdr3_nt: TGTGCCAGCTCACAACTAGCGGGACCAACCTACGAGCAGTACTTC; cdr3_aa: CASSQLAGPTYEQYF; j_call: TRBJ2-7; d_call: TRBD2; v_call: TRBV18; clone_size: -
cdr3_nt: TGTGCCTGGAGTGCCCCAGGTATCACAGATACGCAGTATTTT; cdr3_aa: CAWSAPGITDTQYF; j_call: TRBJ2-3; d_call: -; v_call: TRBV30; clone_size: -
cdr3_nt: TGTGCCAGCAGCCCGGGACTAGCGGGAGCGGGAGAGACCCAGTACTTC; cdr3_aa: CASSPGLAGAGETQYF; j_call: TRBJ2-5; d_call: TRBD2; v_call: TRBV9; clone_size: -
cdr3_nt: TGTGCCACCGGGACAGGAACAGATACGCAGTATTTT; cdr3_aa: CATGTGTDTQYF; j_call: TRBJ2-3; d_call: TRBD1; v_call: TRBV24-1; clone_size: once
cdr3_nt: TGTGCCAGTACCGACGCCCTGAGAAGTGGGGCCTTACGGGAGCTGTTTTTT; cdr3_aa: CASTDALRSGALRELFF; j_call: TRBJ2-2; d_call: -; v_call: TRBV19; clone_size: -
cdr3_nt: TGTGCCAGCTCGTCCGGGACAGGGGGAACCTACGAGCAGTACTTC; cdr3_aa: CASSSGTGGTYEQYF; j_call: TRBJ2-7; d_call: TRBD1; v_call: TRBV18; clone_size: -
cdr3_nt: TGTGCCATGACGCCCGGGACAGGTTACGAGCAGTACTTC; cdr3_aa: CAMTPGTGYEQYF; j_call: TRBJ2-7; d_call: TRBD1; v_call: TRBV10-3; clone_size: -
cdr3_nt: TGCAGCGGACAAGACAGCTACAATGAGCAGTTCTTC; cdr3_aa: CSGQDSYNEQFF; j_call: TRBJ2-1; d_call: -; v_call: TRBV29-1; clone_size: -
cdr3_nt: TGTGCGACGGAGGGGCTCTATGGCTACACCTTC; cdr3_aa: CATEGLYGYTF; j_call: TRBJ1-2; d_call: -; v_call: TRBV9; clone_size: -
cdr3_nt: TGTGCCAGCAGTTACTCGACAGGGGTTCAGTACGAGCAGTACTTC; cdr3_aa: CASSYSTGVQYEQYF; j_call: TRBJ2-7; d_call: TRBD1; v_call: TRBV6-2/TRBV6-3; clone_size: -
cdr3_nt: TGCGCCAGCAGCGTCATAGCGGGAGGCTCCTACAATGAGCAGTTCTTC; cdr3_aa: CASSVIAGGSYNEQFF; j_call: TRBJ2-1; d_call: TRBD2; v_call: TRBV5-1; clone_size: -